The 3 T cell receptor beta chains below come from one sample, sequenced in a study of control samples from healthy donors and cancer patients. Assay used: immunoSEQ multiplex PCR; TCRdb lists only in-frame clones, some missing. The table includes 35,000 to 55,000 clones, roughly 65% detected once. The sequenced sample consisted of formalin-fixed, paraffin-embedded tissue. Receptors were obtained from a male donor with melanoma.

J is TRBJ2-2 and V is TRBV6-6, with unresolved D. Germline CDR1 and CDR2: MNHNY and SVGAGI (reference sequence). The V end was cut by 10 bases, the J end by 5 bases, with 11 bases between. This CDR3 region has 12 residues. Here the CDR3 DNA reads TGTGCCACCCACCGGCCGACCGGGGAGCTGTTTTTT. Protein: CATHRPTGELFF.

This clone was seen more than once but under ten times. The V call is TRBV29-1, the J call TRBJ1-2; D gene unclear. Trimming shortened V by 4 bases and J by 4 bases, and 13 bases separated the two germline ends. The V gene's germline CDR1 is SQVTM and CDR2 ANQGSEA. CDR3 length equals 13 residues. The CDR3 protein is CSVALGGTYGYTF. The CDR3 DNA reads TGCAGCGTTGCTCTGGGAGGAACCTATGGCTACACCTTC.

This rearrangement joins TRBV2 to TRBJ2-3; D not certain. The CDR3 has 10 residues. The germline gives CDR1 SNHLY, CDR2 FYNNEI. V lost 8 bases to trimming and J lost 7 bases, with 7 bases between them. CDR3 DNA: TGTGCCAGCGGTCAAAATACGCAGTATTTT. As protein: CASGQNTQYF.